This T cell receptor (beta chain) was sequenced during a study of T cell responses to AZD1222 COVID-19 vaccine. Study-wide results and limits: Spike-specific TCR repertoires showed rising breadth and depth after two AZD1222 doses.

The germline CDR1 and CDR2 sequences are SGHDT and YYEEEE. The J segment lost 8 bases and the V segment lost 9 bases, leaving 15 bases of the junction unmatched. The CDR3 runs to 15 residues. In the case of this clone: Antigen unknown.

Measured with immunoSEQ multiplex PCR; TCRdb has only the in-frame clones, and not every one. Among approximately 190,000 clones listed, under 95% were seen once. The input for sequencing was peripheral blood, taken on day 0 of AZD1222 vaccination. The TCR sequence derives from an adult in good health. The chain employs TRBV5-6 and TRBJ2-2; 8 positions agree with TRBD1. The CDR3 DNA reads TGTGCCACCAGTCGCGTCAGGGGGCCCTCGGGGGAGCTGTTTTTT. Translation: CATSRVRGPSGELFF.